What follows are 25 T cell receptor beta chains derived from one specimen sequenced in a study of T cells in Graves' hyperthyroidism and ophthalmopathy. RNA transcripts served as the template for amplifying TCR beta CDR3 regions. The study used the HTBI primer set for a first-round RT-PCR of the TCR CDR3. TCRdb reprocessed the multiplex PCR reads with MiXCR, giving one entry per CDR3 protein. This table has around 350,000 distinct CDR3 sequences, under 15% appearing once. Input material: blood. These TCRs come from a woman aged 18-35 years with Graves' hyperthyroidism.

The rearrangement joins TRBV5-1 to TRBJ2-5; 10 bases match TRBD1. The V segment lost 0 bases and the J segment 7 bases; nucleotides outside the gene matches: 6. CDR1 SGHRS and CDR2 YFSETQ come from the germline V gene. The CDR3 is made up of 15 amino acids. CDR3 region: CASSLAGDRGGTQYF. CDR3 nucleotide sequence: TGCGCCAGCAGCTTGGCCGGGGACAGGGGTGGGACCCAGTACTTC. The full variable domain, with the rest looked up from reference TRBV5-1 and TRBJ2-5, is KAGVTQTPRYLIKTRGQQVTLSCSPISGHRSVSWYQQTPGQGLQFLFEYFSETQRNKGNFPGRFSGRQFSNSRSEMNVSTLELGDSALYLCASSLAGDRGGTQYFGPGTRLLVL.

This clonotype was found many times. The DNA of the CDR3 is TGTGCCAGCAGCCAAGATCGCGGGATCGAAGAGACCCAGTACTTC. Amino acid sequence: CASSQDRGIEETQYF. This rearrangement joins TRBV3-1 to TRBJ2-5; possible D gene TRBD2, 6 bases. The CDR3 contains 15 residues. V was shortened by 0 bases and J by 3 bases, with 11 bases between the two germline ends. The germline V gene has CDR1 LGHDT and CDR2 YNNKEL (reference sequence).

This clonotype was detected ten times or more. This chain uses TRBV7-2 with TRBJ2-2; the D is unclear. Germline CDR1 reads SGHTA; CDR2 reads FQGNSA. V dropped 1 base and J dropped 8 bases, with 8 bases sitting between them. The CDR3 runs 13 residues. This CDR3 reads CASSLDRAGELFF. The CDR3 region has the DNA TGTGCCAGCAGCTTAGACCGGGCGGGGGAGCTGTTTTTT.

The chain recombines TRBV20-1 with TRBJ2-7; D might be TRBD1 or TRBD2, each matching 5 bases. CDR1 and CDR2 (germline): DFQATT, SNEGSKA (reference sequence). The CDR3 is 17 amino acids. Between the trimmed V and J ends, which lost 0 bases and 7 bases, there was a span of 25 bases. This chain's CDR3 is CSARDTGTGPYSGEQYF. Written as DNA, the CDR3 is TGCAGTGCTAGAGATACCGGGACCGGGCCTTATTCGGGAGAGCAGTACTTC.

This clonotype was detected ten times or more. The chain is built from TRBV2 and TRBJ1-1, with 8 bases fitting TRBD1. The CDR3 length is 16 residues. Germline CDR1 is SNHLY and CDR2 is FYNNEI. V lost 6 bases to trimming and J lost 2 bases; unmatched junction nucleotides: 11. The CDR3 loop reads CASSVYRQGFNTEAFF. The CDR3 DNA reads as TGTGCCAGCAGCGTTTACCGACAGGGGTTTAACACTGAAGCTTTCTTT.

V gene TRBV4-2 combines with J gene TRBJ2-1; 9 bases are shared with TRBD2. This CDR3 has 17 amino acids. The V gene end was trimmed by 1 base and the J gene end by 6 bases; junction bases not matched to a gene: 10. The germline gives CDR1 LGHNA, CDR2 YNFKEQ. The CDR3 spells CASSQVGPSGALNEQFF. The CDR3 DNA is TGTGCCAGCAGCCAAGTGGGGCCTAGCGGGGCCCTCAATGAGCAGTTCTTC.

Many counts were recorded for this clonotype. The rearrangement uses TRBV2 and TRBJ2-5; 8 bases line up with TRBD2. V shed 7 bases and J 4 bases; nucleotides not matched to a gene: 11. Germline CDR1 is SNHLY and CDR2 is FYNNEI. The CDR3 consists of 15 residues. The CDR3 loop is CASNPREVKGETQYF. The CDR3 region has the DNA TGTGCCAGCAACCCGCGGGAGGTGAAAGGAGAGACCCAGTACTTC.

In its sample, this clonotype was seen many times. CDR3 in DNA: TGTGCCAGCAAGACAGGGGGCAACTATGGCTACACCTTC. This sequence encodes CASKTGGNYGYTF. This chain connects TRBV27 to TRBJ1-2; TRBD1 aligns across 10 bases. Germline CDR1 reads MNHEY; CDR2 reads SMNVEV (reference sequence). This CDR3 has 13 amino acids. The V gene end was trimmed by 7 bases and the J gene end by 2 bases; junction bases not matched to a gene: 1.

This clonotype has only a few counts. This chain joins TRBV6-1 and TRBJ1-6; 9 bases line up with TRBD1. CDR1 and CDR2 (germline): MNHNS, SASEGT. This CDR3 region has 15 residues. V shed 6 bases, J shed 8 bases, and the junction held 8 bases outside the gene matches. Written as DNA, the CDR3 is TGTGCCAGCAGCCTGAAGGACAGGGGATATTCACCCCTCCACTTT. The encoded protein is CASSLKDRGYSPLHF.

CDR3 in DNA: TGTGCCAGCAGAGGGTTGGGGACTAGCGGGAGCTACGAGCAGTACTTC. It specifies CASRGLGTSGSYEQYF. This chain connects TRBV6-1 to TRBJ2-7; TRBD2 agrees at 14 bases. Trimming at V came to 6 bases and at J to 3 bases, leaving 7 bases not matched to a gene. Germline V gene data show CDR1 as MNHNS and CDR2 as SASEGT. The CDR3 covers 16 residues.

This clonotype was recorded at least ten times. The V and J genes are TRBV12-3 or TRBV12-4 and TRBJ2-5; 11 bases are shared with TRBD2. Losses at the gene ends were 6 bases for V and 1 base for J; bases not matched to a gene: 7. CDR3 length equals 16 residues. CDR3 region: CASRATSGKSQETQYF. For the CDR3, the DNA is TGTGCCAGCAGAGCGACTAGCGGGAAGTCCCAAGAGACCCAGTACTTC.

This clonotype was observed many times. This chain joins TRBV25-1 and TRBJ1-5; D is perhaps TRBD1 (6 bases). The V end was cut by 0 bases, the J end by 3 bases, with 15 bases between. The CDR3 extends over 17 amino acids. The germline CDR1 and CDR2 sequences are MGHDK and SYGVNS. For the CDR3, the DNA is TGTGCCAGCAGTGAATACCCAGGGGATTTGGTCAATCAGCCCCAGCATTTT. This translates into CASSEYPGDLVNQPQHF.

The chain has TRBV20-1 and TRBJ2-2; D is perhaps TRBD1 or TRBD2 (5 bases each). CDR1 DFQATT and CDR2 SNEGSKA come from the germline V gene (reference sequence). This CDR3 is built from 14 residues. V was trimmed by 4 bases and J by 6 bases, leaving 15 bases between them. In DNA form, the CDR3 reads TGCAGTGCTACAGGGATAGGGAGCGCCGGGGAGCTGTTTTTT. Translation: CSATGIGSAGELFF.

At least ten counts were recorded for this clonotype. The J gene is TRBJ2-1, the V gene TRBV7-8; D perhaps matches TRBD2 (6 bases). Germline V gene lookup returns CDR1 SGHVS and CDR2 FQNEAQ. The CDR3 is 14 amino acids. V gave up 7 bases and J gave up 5 bases, with 15 bases separating them. The CDR3 DNA reads as TGTGCCAGCACCGGGACTTCTTTAAACAATGAGCAGTTCTTC. This codes for CASTGTSLNNEQFF.

The chain uses TRBV4-1 and TRBJ2-2; D unresolved. Germline values: CDR1 MGHRA, CDR2 YSYEKL. The CDR3 extends over 18 amino acids. Trimming shortened V by 4 bases and J by 0 bases, and 18 bases separated the two germline ends. The CDR3 nucleotides read TGCGCCAGCAGCCGCTACCCCTCCCCCGTGTCGAACACCGGGGAGCTGTTTTTT. It encodes CASSRYPSPVSNTGELFF.

This clonotype came up many times. The CDR3 loop is CASSLADSEPQHF. CDR3 coding DNA: TGTGCCAGCAGTTTAGCAGACTCGGAGCCCCAGCATTTT. The chain links TRBV12-3 or TRBV12-4 to TRBJ1-5; D gene unclear. CDR3 length equals 13 residues. V gave up 0 bases and J gave up 8 bases, with 8 bases separating them.

Concerning this clonotype: This could be a read error, since a much larger clone is one nucleotide away. The V and J genes are TRBV20-1 and TRBJ2-5, with 8 bases fitting TRBD1. The CDR3 contains 12 residues. CDR1 is DFQATT, CDR2 SNEGSKA, per germline (reference sequence). CDR3 sequence (DNA): TGCAGTGCGGGACAGGTCCAAGAGGCCCAGTACTTC. Amino acids: CSAGQVQEAQYF.

This clonotype was counted many times. The rearrangement links TRBV7-2 to TRBJ2-5, with a tentative D call TRBD2 (5 bases). The V end lost 5 bases, the J end lost 1 base, and 17 bases lay between the germline ends. This CDR3 is built from 16 residues. Germline-derived CDR1 and CDR2 are SGHTA and FQGNSA. The CDR3 DNA reads as TGTGCCAGCAGCCACGGACTCCCTGGGATCCAAGAGACCCAGTACTTC. Amino acid sequence: CASSHGLPGIQETQYF.

The table lists this clonotype with many counts. The chain combines TRBV13 with TRBJ2-1; TRBD1 agrees at 7 bases. The CDR3 covers 15 residues. CDR1 and CDR2 from the germline V gene are PRHDT and FYEKMQ (reference sequence). J gave up 0 bases and V 4 bases, and 3 bases lay outside the gene matches. For the CDR3, the DNA is TGTGCCAGCAGCTCCCGGACAGGCTCCTACAATGAGCAGTTCTTC. Encoded protein: CASSSRTGSYNEQFF.

This sequence joins TRBV20-1 and TRBJ2-7, with 7 bases identical to TRBD1. CDR3 length: 13 residues. V was clipped by 4 bases and J by 5 bases; unmatched bases: 8. Germline-derived CDR1 and CDR2 are DFQATT and SNEGSKA (reference sequence). In DNA form, the CDR3 reads TGCAGTGCTACGCCGACAGGGAGCAACGAGCAGTACTTC. It yields the protein CSATPTGSNEQYF.

There are many counts of this clonotype. This rearrangement joins TRBV29-1 to TRBJ2-5; D gene uncertain. The CDR3 length is 11 residues. Germline V gene lookup returns CDR1 SQVTM and CDR2 ANQGSEA. The germline V and J ends were trimmed by 6 bases and 6 bases, with 11 bases remaining between them. The CDR3 loop is CSVLSPQTQYF. As DNA, the CDR3 is TGCAGCGTGCTCTCGCCGCAGACCCAGTACTTC.

This clonotype was seen a handful of times. The chain employs TRBV10-3 and TRBJ1-6; perhaps TRBD1 as D (5 bases). CDR3 size: 16 residues. V was cut by 0 bases and J by 2 bases, with 8 bases left in between. The V gene's germline CDR1 is ENHRY and CDR2 SYGVKD. The CDR3 DNA sequence: TGTGCCATCAGTGAGTCATCGGGGGCCTATAATTCACCCCTCCACTTT. It yields the protein CAISESSGAYNSPLHF.

This clonotype was seen ten or more times. V is TRBV2 and J is TRBJ2-4; possible D gene TRBD1, 6 bases. Deletions cut 6 bases from V and 5 bases from J, with 14 bases between. The CDR3 loop spans 14 amino acids. Germline V gene data show CDR1 as SNHLY and CDR2 as FYNNEI. The CDR3 protein is CASSRTDSENIQYF. In nucleotides, the CDR3 is TGTGCCAGCAGCCGGACAGATAGCGAAAACATTCAGTACTTC.

This clonotype was found many times. This sequence joins TRBV6-5 and TRBJ2-1; tentative D call: TRBD2 (6 bases). The CDR3 covers 13 residues. Germline CDR1 MNHEY, CDR2 SVGAGI. V lost 1 base and J 9 bases, leaving 10 bases between the germline ends. The CDR3 region has the DNA TGTGCCAGCAGTTACTTGCGGGGCAGTGAGCAGTTCTTC. Translation gives CASSYLRGSEQFF.

DNA for the CDR3: TGCAGTGCTAGGTGGCATCTCGTTTCACCCTACAATGAGCAGTTCTTC. This sequence encodes CSARWHLVSPYNEQFF. The rearrangement uses TRBV20-1 and TRBJ2-1; the D is unclear. V was trimmed by 3 bases and J by 2 bases, leaving 17 bases between them. This CDR3 is built from 16 residues. Germline CDR1 reads DFQATT; CDR2 reads SNEGSKA (reference sequence).